The T cell receptor beta chain described here comes from a study of T cell responses to AZD1222 COVID-19 vaccine. On the study more broadly: Analysis merged second doses at about 4 or about 12 weeks.

Points on this clone: As yet, its antigen is unknown.

Germline-derived CDR1 and CDR2 are MNHEY and SVGAGI. The CDR3 runs to 15 residues. V lost 0 bases to trimming and J lost 4 bases; unmatched junction nucleotides: 4. Study-wide points: Sampling that yielded the repertoires occurred only after the peak T cell response. Receipt of two AZD1222 doses was followed by a rise in Spike-specific TCR breadth and depth. Donors skewed white British and female; clonal diversity was possibly underestimated.

Measured with immunoSEQ multiplex PCR; TCRdb has only the in-frame clones, and not every one. The table lists about 170,000 clones, 80% to 95% of them singletons, with roughly 1.5% in the top ten. The clonotype originates from an adult in good health. The rearrangement joins TRBV6-5 to TRBJ2-3, with TRBD1 matching over 7 bases. Sequenced material: peripheral blood, taken on day 0 of AZD1222 vaccination. As DNA, the CDR3 is TGTGCCAGCAGTTACTCCGGGACAGCTGCAGATACGCAGTATTTT. Translating gives CASSYSGTAADTQYF.